Reported below is one TCR beta chain. Its antigen is undetermined. A multiplex PCR was run with 60 Vbeta primers and 13 Jbeta primers. Original data processing: A later analysis tallied about 80 million unique TCR beta chains, about 9.9 million of them shared. The data were produced by immunoSEQ multiplex PCR, yet TCRdb's version contains in-frame clones alone and is incomplete. That table is the source of V, J and clone size, and D and trimming were worked out from the DNA. The table records around 50,000 clones, around three fifths of them present only once. The V end lost 1 base, the J end lost 5 bases, and 14 bases lay between the germline ends. Germline lookup yields CDR1 MGHRA and CDR2 YSYEKL. The CDR3 sequence is 15 residues long. This sample was taken from a study of cytomegalovirus exposure and HLA in healthy donors. Study-wide points: 164 TCR beta chains were listed as cytomegalovirus-associated. Researchers had no immune exposure information except CMV serostatus available.

This receptor was identified in a human donor in good health. The V and J genes are TRBV4-1 and TRBJ1-1; the D gene is possibly TRBD1 (5 bases). Sequencing was carried out using PBMCs. In DNA form, the CDR3 reads TGCGCCAGCAGCCAAGTAGCTCTTCAGGGAACTGAAGCTTTCTTT. Its protein is CASSQVALQGTEAFF.